Here is one TCR beta chain with its context. Antigen specificity is unknown. This entry belongs to a study of cytomegalovirus exposure and HLA in healthy donors. General study findings and limits: A later look showed TCR association rates differing by HLA locus, highest for DRB1 and lowest for HLA-C.

Vbeta (60) and Jbeta (13) primers were used in the PCR. Some clones are missing from TCRdb's copy, which holds only in-frame ones; the method was immunoSEQ multiplex PCR. This table has around 170,000 clones, 76% appearing once. Sequencing was done on a sample of PBMCs. The sequence was collected from a woman in her twenties or thirties in good health and CMV-seropositive.

CDR3 sequence (DNA): TGTGCCTGGAGTTTAGGGGGGGACTATGGCTACACCTTC. Translating gives CAWSLGGDYGYTF. The chain carries TRBV30 and TRBJ1-2; possibly TRBD1 for D (6 bases). Germline CDR1 and CDR2: GTSNPN and SVGIG (reference sequence). V was pared by 2 bases and J by 3 bases, with 10 bases between. This CDR3 is built from 13 residues.